Below are 14 T cell receptor beta chains sequenced from a single sample in a study of T cell changes during pregnancy in multiple sclerosis (dated by TCRdb to between 2019 and 2020). Library prep was done by the immunoSEQ multiplex PCR assay. TCRdb holds this immuneACCESS table with in-frame rearrangements only. Some clones are missing; in checked studies, unresolved V genes explain under half, and the rest has no known cause. This sample has roughly 80,000 clones in its table, and 93% of those were observed once. The ten largest clones take up approximately 2.5% of the sample. The material sequenced was peripheral blood, taken in the second trimester of pregnancy. These receptors were obtained from a female donor with multiple sclerosis, enrolled in a pregnancy study.

The rearrangement uses TRBV11-2 and TRBJ2-5; 7 bases are a match to TRBD1. The CDR3 totals 15 residues. Germline lookup yields CDR1 SGHAT and CDR2 FQNNGV. The ends lost 3 bases at V and 4 bases at J; junction bases unmatched: 8. The CDR3 loop is CASSFTGDRGETQYF. The CDR3 DNA is TGTGCCAGCAGCTTTACAGGGGACCGCGGAGAGACCCAGTACTTC.

The chain employs TRBV30 and TRBJ1-2, with 7 bases that match TRBD1. Losses at the gene ends were 5 bases for V and 8 bases for J; bases not matched to a gene: 11. In germline, CDR1 is GTSNPN, CDR2 SVGIG (reference sequence). CDR3 length: 13 amino acids. The CDR3: CAWEDRPLGGYTF. The CDR3 DNA is TGTGCCTGGGAGGACAGGCCCCTGGGGGGCTACACCTTC.

The chain carries TRBV27 and TRBJ2-3; TRBD2 matches at 9 bases. V was clipped by 7 bases and J by 4 bases; unmatched bases: 15. The V gene's germline CDR1 is MNHEY and CDR2 SMNVEV (reference sequence). This CDR3 spans 17 amino acids. The DNA of the CDR3 is TGTGCCAGCACCTCAAGGGGCGGGGGGGCCCCCCCAGATACGCAGTATTTT. Its protein is CASTSRGGGAPPDTQYF.

V usage is TRBV19 and J usage is TRBJ1-1; D call uncertain. This CDR3 region has 14 residues. Trimming cost V 7 bases and J 5 bases, with 17 bases left between them. Germline V CDR1 and CDR2: LNHDA, SQIVND (reference sequence). The CDR3 spells CASTKPASGTEAFF. DNA for the CDR3: TGTGCCAGTACTAAGCCCGCATCGGGGACTGAAGCTTTCTTT.

V and J are TRBV7-9 and TRBJ1-2; D is uncertain. Germline values: CDR1 SEHNR, CDR2 FQNEAQ (reference sequence). Trimming took off 4 bases at V and 8 bases at J, with 11 bases between the two ends. The CDR3 loop spans 12 amino acids. The CDR3 DNA is TGTGCCAGCAGCTCCGGGGTAGGCGGCTACACCTTC. Translating gives CASSSGVGGYTF.

The chain employs TRBV6-5 and TRBJ2-3, with D perhaps matching TRBD1 (6 bases). The CDR3 contains 16 residues. Trimming took 0 bases from V and 1 from J, leaving 11 bases between them. Germline CDR1 and CDR2: MNHEY and SVGAGI. This chain's CDR3 is CASSYSSRGGTDTQYF. CDR3 in DNA: TGTGCCAGCAGTTACTCGAGCAGGGGCGGCACAGATACGCAGTATTTT.

This chain links TRBV6-5 with TRBJ1-1; D unresolved. Germline-derived CDR1 and CDR2 are MNHEY and SVGAGI. Trimming shortened V by 4 bases and J by 3 bases, and 12 bases separated the two germline ends. The CDR3 runs to 14 residues. The CDR3, as DNA: TGTGCCAGCAGTTCTCACGGGCGGGACACTGAAGCTTTCTTT. Translated, it gives CASSSHGRDTEAFF.

This chain joins TRBV25-1 and TRBJ1-2; D unclear. V was trimmed by 4 bases and J by 0 bases, leaving 12 bases between them. There are 15 residues in the CDR3. The V gene's germline CDR1 is MGHDK and CDR2 SYGVNS. The CDR3, as DNA: TGTGCCAGCAGTGGAGGGTACCGATCTAACTATGGCTACACCTTC. Translating gives CASSGGYRSNYGYTF.

V and J are TRBV2 and TRBJ2-3, with TRBD2 matching over 7 bases. Unmatched junction bases numbered 4, after V lost 2 bases and J lost 2 bases. CDR1 SNHLY and CDR2 FYNNEI come from the germline V gene. The CDR3 consists of 15 residues. DNA for the CDR3: TGTGCCAGCAGTGAACTAAGCGGGAACACAGATACGCAGTATTTT. Translated: CASSELSGNTDTQYF.

V and J are TRBV5-1 and TRBJ1-1; D perhaps matches TRBD1 (6 bases). Germline CDR1 is SGHRS and CDR2 is YFSETQ. Trimming pared 3 bases from V and 2 bases from J, leaving 8 bases between. CDR3 length: 13 amino acids. CDR3 loop: CASSWGLNTEAFF. CDR3 bases: TGCGCCAGCAGCTGGGGGCTCAACACTGAAGCTTTCTTT.

CDR3 nucleotide sequence: TGTGCCAGCAGTGATTCACAGGGGGCGCTGAATCAGCCCCAGCATTTT. The encoded protein is CASSDSQGALNQPQHF. The chain couples TRBV6-1 to TRBJ1-5, with 9 bases identical to TRBD1. Losses at the gene ends were 3 bases for V and 4 bases for J; bases not matched to a gene: 7. This CDR3 has 16 residues. Germline-derived CDR1 and CDR2 are MNHNS and SASEGT.

The V call is TRBV2, the J call TRBJ2-3; TRBD2 is a possible D gene (5 bases). With 2 bases removed from V and 6 bases from J, the gap between germline ends came to 9 bases. Looked up from germline, CDR1 is SNHLY and CDR2 is FYNNEI. This CDR3 has 13 residues. This CDR3 is CASSEWRGDTQYF. CDR3 bases: TGTGCCAGCAGTGAATGGCGCGGGGATACGCAGTATTTT.

There are a few counts of this clone. The chain is built from TRBV10-2 and TRBJ2-5; possible D gene TRBD1, 6 bases. The CDR3 contains 13 residues. Germline CDR1 is WSHSY and CDR2 is SAAADI. Deletions cut 3 bases from V and 3 bases from J, with 8 bases between. The CDR3 DNA reads TGCGCCAGCAGTGATTGGACAGAAGAGACCCAGTACTTC. Its translation is CASSDWTEETQYF.

This sequence joins TRBV12-1 and TRBJ1-5; the table's D call, TRBD1, was not checked against the DNA. TRBV12-1 is designated a pseudogene. This CDR3 comprises 17 residues. The CDR3 sequence is CASSLSPGERSNQPQHF. Written as DNA, the CDR3 is TGTGCCAGCAGCTTATCCCCAGGTGAACGGAGCAATCAGCCCCAGCATTTT.